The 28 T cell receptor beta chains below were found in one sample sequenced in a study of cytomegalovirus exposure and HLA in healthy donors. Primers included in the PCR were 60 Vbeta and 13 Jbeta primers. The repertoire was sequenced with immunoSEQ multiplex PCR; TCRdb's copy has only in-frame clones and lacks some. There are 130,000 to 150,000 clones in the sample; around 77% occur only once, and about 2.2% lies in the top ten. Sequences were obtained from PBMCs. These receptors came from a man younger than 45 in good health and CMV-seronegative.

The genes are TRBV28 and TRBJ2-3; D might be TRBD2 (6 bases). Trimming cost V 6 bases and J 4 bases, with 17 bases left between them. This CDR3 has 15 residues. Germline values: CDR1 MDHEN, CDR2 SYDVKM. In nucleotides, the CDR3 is TGTGCCAGCAGCGGGGGAAAGACAGTCTCAGATACGCAGTATTTT. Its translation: CASSGGKTVSDTQYF.

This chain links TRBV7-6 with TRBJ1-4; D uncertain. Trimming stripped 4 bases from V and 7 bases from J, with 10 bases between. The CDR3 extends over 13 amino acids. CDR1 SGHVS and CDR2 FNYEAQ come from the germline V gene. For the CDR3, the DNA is TGTGCCAGCAGCTCTAATGGTGGTGAAAAACTGTTTTTT. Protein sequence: CASSSNGGEKLFF.

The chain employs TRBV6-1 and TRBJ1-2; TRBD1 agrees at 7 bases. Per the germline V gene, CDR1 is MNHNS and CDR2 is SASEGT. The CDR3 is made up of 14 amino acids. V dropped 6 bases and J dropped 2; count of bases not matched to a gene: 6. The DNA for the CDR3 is TGTGCCAGCAGGTACACGACAGGGAACTATGGCTACACCTTC. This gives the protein CASRYTTGNYGYTF.

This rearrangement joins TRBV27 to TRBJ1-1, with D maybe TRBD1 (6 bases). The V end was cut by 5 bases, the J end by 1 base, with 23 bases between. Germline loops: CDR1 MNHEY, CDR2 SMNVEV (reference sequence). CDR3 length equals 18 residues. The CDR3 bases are TGTGCCAGCAGTCCATACTCTTCGAACCAGGGGACGAACACTGAAGCTTTCTTT. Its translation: CASSPYSSNQGTNTEAFF.

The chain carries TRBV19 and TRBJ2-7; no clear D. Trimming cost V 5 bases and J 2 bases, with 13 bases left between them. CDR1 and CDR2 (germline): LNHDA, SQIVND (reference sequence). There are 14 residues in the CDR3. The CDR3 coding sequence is TGTGCCAGTAGTTTACAGTCAACAACCTACGAGCAGTACTTC. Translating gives CASSLQSTTYEQYF.

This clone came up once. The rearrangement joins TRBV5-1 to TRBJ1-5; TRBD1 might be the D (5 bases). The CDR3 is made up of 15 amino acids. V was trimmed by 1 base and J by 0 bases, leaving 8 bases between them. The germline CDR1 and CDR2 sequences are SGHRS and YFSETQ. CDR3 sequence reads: CASSLSGDSNQPQHF. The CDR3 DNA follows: TGCGCCAGCAGCTTGTCGGGGGATAGCAATCAGCCCCAGCATTTT.

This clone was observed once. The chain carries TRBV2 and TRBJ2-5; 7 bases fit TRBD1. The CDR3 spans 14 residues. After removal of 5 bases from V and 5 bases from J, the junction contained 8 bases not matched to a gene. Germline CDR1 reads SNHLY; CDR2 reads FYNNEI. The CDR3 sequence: CASSKRQGGETQYF. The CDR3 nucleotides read TGTGCCAGCAGTAAGCGACAGGGTGGCGAGACCCAGTACTTC.

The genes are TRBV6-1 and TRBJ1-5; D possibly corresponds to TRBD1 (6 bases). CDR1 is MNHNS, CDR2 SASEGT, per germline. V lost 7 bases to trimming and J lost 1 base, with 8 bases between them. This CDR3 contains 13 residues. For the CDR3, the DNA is TGTGCCAGCACCGGGACAAGCAATCAGCCCCAGCATTTT. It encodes CASTGTSNQPQHF.

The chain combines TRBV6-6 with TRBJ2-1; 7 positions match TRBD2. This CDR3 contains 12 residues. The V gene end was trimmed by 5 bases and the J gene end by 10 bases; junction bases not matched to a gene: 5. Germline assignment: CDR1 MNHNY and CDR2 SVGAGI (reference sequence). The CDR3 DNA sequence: TGTGCCAGCAGTCCCGGACTAGTCGAGCAGTTCTTC. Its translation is CASSPGLVEQFF.

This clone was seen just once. The CDR3 DNA sequence: TGTGCCAGCAGTCCCCGGGACAGAGGGACAACTAATGAAAAACTGTTTTTT. This sequence encodes CASSPRDRGTTNEKLFF. The chain recombines TRBV27 with TRBJ1-4; 7 bases fit TRBD1. Germline CDR1 reads MNHEY; CDR2 reads SMNVEV (reference sequence). The ends lost 5 bases at V and 0 bases at J; junction bases unmatched: 9. The CDR3 extends over 17 amino acids.

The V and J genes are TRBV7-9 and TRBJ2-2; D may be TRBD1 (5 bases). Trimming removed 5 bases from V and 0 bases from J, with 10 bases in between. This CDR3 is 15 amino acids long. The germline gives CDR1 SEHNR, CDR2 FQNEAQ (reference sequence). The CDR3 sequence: CASSLLTANTGELFF. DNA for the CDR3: TGTGCCAGCAGCCTCCTGACAGCGAACACCGGGGAGCTGTTTTTT.

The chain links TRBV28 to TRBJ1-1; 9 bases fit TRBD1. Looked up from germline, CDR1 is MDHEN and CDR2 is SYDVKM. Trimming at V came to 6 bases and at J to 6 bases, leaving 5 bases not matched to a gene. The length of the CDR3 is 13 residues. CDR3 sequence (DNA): TGTGCCAGCAGGCCGCGGGACAGGGCTGAAGCTTTCTTT. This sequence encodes CASRPRDRAEAFF. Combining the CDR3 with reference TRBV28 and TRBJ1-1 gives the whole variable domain DVKVTQSSRYLVKRTGEKVFLECVQDMDHENMFWYRQDPGLGLRLIYFSYDVKMKEKGDIPEGYSVSREKKERFSLILESASTNQTSMYLCASRPRDRAEAFFGQGTRLTVV.

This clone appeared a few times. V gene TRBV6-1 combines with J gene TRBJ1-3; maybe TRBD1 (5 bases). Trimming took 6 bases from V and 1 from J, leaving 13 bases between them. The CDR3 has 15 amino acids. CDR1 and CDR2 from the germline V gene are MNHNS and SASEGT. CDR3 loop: CASSDPGGSGNTIYF. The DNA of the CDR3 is TGTGCCAGCAGCGACCCGGGGGGGTCTGGAAACACCATATATTTT.

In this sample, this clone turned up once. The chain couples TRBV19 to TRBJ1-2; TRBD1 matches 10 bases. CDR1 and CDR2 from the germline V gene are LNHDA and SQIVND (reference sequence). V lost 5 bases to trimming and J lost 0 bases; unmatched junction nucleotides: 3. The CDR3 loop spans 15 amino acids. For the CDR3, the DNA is TGTGCCAGTAGTTGGACAGGGGGAACTAACTATGGCTACACCTTC. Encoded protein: CASSWTGGTNYGYTF.

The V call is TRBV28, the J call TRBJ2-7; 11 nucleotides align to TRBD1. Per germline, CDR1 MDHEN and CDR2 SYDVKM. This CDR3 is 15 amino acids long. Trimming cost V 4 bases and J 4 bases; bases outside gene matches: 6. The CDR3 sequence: CASSSGDRGWYEQYF. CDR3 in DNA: TGTGCCAGCAGTTCTGGGGACAGGGGGTGGTACGAGCAGTACTTC.

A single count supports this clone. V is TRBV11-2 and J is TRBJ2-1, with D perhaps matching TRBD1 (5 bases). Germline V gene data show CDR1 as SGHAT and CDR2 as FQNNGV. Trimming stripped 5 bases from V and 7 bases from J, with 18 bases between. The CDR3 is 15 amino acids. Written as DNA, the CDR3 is TGTGCCAGCAGCGCAAGAAACAGGTTTAGGAATGAGCAGTTCTTC. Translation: CASSARNRFRNEQFF.

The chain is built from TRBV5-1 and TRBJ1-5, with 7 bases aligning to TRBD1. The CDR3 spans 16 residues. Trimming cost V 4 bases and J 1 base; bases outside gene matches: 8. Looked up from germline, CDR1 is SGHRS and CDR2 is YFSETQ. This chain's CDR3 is CASSRDREISNQPQHF. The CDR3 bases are TGCGCCAGCAGCCGCGACAGGGAGATAAGCAATCAGCCCCAGCATTTT.

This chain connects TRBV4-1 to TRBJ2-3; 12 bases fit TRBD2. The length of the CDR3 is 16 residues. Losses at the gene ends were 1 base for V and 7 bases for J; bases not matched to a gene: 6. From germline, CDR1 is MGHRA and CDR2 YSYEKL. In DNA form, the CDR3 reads TGCGCCAGCAGCCAAGCTAGCGGGAGGGCCCCCCATACGCAGTATTTT. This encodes CASSQASGRAPHTQYF.

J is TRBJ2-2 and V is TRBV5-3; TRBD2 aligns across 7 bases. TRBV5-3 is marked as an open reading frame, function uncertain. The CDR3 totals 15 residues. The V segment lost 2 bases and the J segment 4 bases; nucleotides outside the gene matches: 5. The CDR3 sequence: CARSLAGLGTGELFF. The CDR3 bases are TGTGCCAGAAGCTTAGCGGGGTTGGGCACCGGGGAGCTGTTTTTT.

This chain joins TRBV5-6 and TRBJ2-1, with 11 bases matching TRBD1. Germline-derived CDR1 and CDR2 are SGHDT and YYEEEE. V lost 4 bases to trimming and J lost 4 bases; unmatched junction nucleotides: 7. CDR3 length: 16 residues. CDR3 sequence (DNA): TGTGCCAGCAGCCCGTGGGGACAGGGGGAGTACAATGAGCAGTTCTTC. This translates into CASSPWGQGEYNEQFF. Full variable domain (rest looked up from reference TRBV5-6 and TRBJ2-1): DAGVTQSPTHLIKTRGQQVTLRCSPKSGHDTVSWYQQALGQGPQFIFQYYEEEERQRGNFPDRFSGHQFPNYSSELNVNALLLGDSALYLCASSPWGQGEYNEQFFGPGTRLTVL.

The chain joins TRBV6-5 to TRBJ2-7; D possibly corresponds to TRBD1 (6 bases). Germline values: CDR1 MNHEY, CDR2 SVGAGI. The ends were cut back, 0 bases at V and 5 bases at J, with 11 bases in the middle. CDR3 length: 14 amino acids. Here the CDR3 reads CASSYSQGPHEQYF. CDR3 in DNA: TGTGCCAGCAGTTACTCACAGGGTCCCCACGAGCAGTACTTC.

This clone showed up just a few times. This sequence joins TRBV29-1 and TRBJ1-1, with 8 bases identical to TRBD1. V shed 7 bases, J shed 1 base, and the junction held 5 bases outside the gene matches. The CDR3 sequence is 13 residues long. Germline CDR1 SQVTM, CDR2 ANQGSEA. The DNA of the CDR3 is TGCAGCGCCGACAGGGGCGGGAACACTGAAGCTTTCTTT. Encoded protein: CSADRGGNTEAFF.

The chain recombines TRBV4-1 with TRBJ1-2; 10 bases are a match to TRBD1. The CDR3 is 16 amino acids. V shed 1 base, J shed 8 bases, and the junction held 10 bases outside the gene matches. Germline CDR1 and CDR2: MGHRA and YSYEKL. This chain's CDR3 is CASSQAPGTGAGGYTF. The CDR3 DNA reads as TGCGCCAGCAGCCAAGCCCCAGGGACAGGGGCTGGAGGCTACACCTTC.

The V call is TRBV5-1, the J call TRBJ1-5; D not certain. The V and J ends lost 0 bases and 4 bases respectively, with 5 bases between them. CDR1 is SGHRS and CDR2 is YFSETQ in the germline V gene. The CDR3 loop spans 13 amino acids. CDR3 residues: CASSLAENQPQHF. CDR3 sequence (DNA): TGCGCCAGCAGCTTGGCAGAAAATCAGCCCCAGCATTTT.

CDR3 sequence (DNA): TGTGCCAGTAGGTCACAGGGGAGGTATGAAAAACTGTTTTTT. Translation: CASRSQGRYEKLFF. The chain links TRBV19 to TRBJ1-4, with 7 bases identical to TRBD1. This CDR3 contains 14 residues. Trimming removed 6 bases from V and 6 bases from J; junction bases left unmatched: 7. CDR1 is LNHDA, CDR2 SQIVND, per germline (reference sequence).

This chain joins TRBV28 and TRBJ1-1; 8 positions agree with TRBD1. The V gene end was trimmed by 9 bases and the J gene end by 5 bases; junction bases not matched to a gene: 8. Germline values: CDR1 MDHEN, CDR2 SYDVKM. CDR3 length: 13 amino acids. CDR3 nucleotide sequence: TGTGCCAGTATGACAGGGGAAAGAACTGAAGCTTTCTTT. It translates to CASMTGERTEAFF.

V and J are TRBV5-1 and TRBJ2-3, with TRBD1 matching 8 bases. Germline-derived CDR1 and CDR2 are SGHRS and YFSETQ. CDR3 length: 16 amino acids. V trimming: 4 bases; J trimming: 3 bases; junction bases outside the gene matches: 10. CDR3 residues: CASSPVGTGGTDTQYF. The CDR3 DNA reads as TGCGCCAGCAGCCCAGTCGGGACAGGCGGTACAGATACGCAGTATTTT.

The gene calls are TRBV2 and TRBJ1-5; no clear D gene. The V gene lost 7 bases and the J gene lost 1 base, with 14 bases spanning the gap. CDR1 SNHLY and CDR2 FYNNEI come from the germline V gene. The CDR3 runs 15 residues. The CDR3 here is CASTHPGRSNQPQHF. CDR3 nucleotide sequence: TGTGCCAGCACCCACCCAGGCCGCAGCAATCAGCCCCAGCATTTT.